The entry that follows covers one T cell receptor (beta chain) sequence. The record originates from a study of cytomegalovirus exposure and HLA in healthy donors. Study details: For the roughly 400 genotyped donors, about 79% fell within the Caucasian-associated ancestry cluster.

Germline CDR1 is LNHNV and CDR2 is YYDKDF (reference sequence). CDR3 length: 14 residues. V lost 3 bases, J lost 4 bases, and 3 bases stayed unmatched. Primers included in the PCR were 60 Vbeta and 13 Jbeta primers. Profiling relied on immunoSEQ multiplex PCR, and the TCRdb table lists in-frame clones only, not all of them. The sample lists around 150,000 clones; 70% to 90% were seen once. This chain joins TRBV15 and TRBJ1-5, with TRBD1 matching 7 bases. This sequence originates from a man younger than 35 in good health and CMV-seropositive. Sequencing used PBMCs. The CDR3 DNA is TGTGCCACCAGCAGCGACAGGGTGAATCAGCCCCAGCATTTT. Translating it yields CATSSDRVNQPQHF.